The rows below give T cell receptor beta chains drawn from one sample of a study of blood T cell repertoires in COVID-19. Sequencing used immunoSEQ multiplex PCR; TCRdb keeps in-frame clones, though not all of them. The sample yields some 200,000 clones, over 75% seen once. Sequencing was carried out using PBMCs or T cells enriched from blood (not recorded which). Receptors were obtained from a woman aged 18-29 years who had recovered from COVID-19. The CDR3 runs from the conserved cysteine through the conserved F or W. D genes are given only for firm matches. Only part of the rows carry a size: once, few, many, or a class if the clone is expanded.

.	TRBV6-5	15	TRBJ2-7	.	TGTGCCAGTCGCCAGGGGGGTGTTGGGTCTTACGAGCAGTACTTC	CASRQGGVGSYEQYF
once	TRBV12-5	13	TRBJ1-5	.	TGTGCTAGTGGTTTCGGGGGTAATCAGCCCCAGCATTTT	CASGFGGNQPQHF
.	TRBV7-7	16	TRBJ2-1	TRBD2	TGTGCTAGCAGCTTAGTAGCGGGACTAGCGATCAATGAGCAGTTCTTC	CASSLVAGLAINEQFF
.	TRBV7-9	15	TRBJ1-6	TRBD1	TGTGCCAGCAGCCCGAGGACAGGGTTTTACTCACCCCTCCACTTT	CASSPRTGFYSPLHF
.	TRBV10-3	15	TRBJ2-1	TRBD2	TGTGCCATCAGTCCTAGCGGGAGGGGGAACAATGAGCAGTTCTTC	CAISPSGRGNNEQFF
.	TRBV28	15	TRBJ1-1	.	TGTGCCAGCAGTTTCCGGGCGGGGCTCCACACTGAAGCTTTCTTT	CASSFRAGLHTEAFF
.	TRBV10-3	15	TRBJ2-2	TRBD2	TGTGCCATCGCTAGCGGGAGGGCCCTAGCCGGGGAGCTGTTTTTT	CAIASGRALAGELFF
.	TRBV11-3	17	TRBJ2-2	TRBD1	TGTGCCAGCAGCTTAGATGAAAGGGACAGGAGCACCGGGGAGCTGTTTTTT	CASSLDERDRSTGELFF
.	TRBV7-9	11	TRBJ2-7	.	TGTGCCAGCAGCCTCTCGGGGTTCCAGTACTTC	CASSLSGFQYF
once	TRBV19	11	TRBJ1-2	.	TGTGCCAGTATCGGGGATGATGGCTACACCTTC	CASIGDDGYTF
few	TRBV28	18	TRBJ2-6	TRBD2	TGTGCCAGCAGTTTAGACGGGGGACTAGGCTCTGGGGCCAACGTCCTGACTTTC	CASSLDGGLGSGANVLTF
few	TRBV14	17	TRBJ2-1	TRBD1	TGTGCCAGCAGCCCATCTACAGGGGCCGGATCCTACAATGAGCAGTTCTTC	CASSPSTGAGSYNEQFF
.	TRBV1	17	TRBJ2-5	.	TGCACCAGCAGCCAAGGCACCCGGGACAGGGGGCAAGAGACCCAGTACTTC	CTSSQGTRDRGQETQYF
.	TRBV7-2	15	TRBJ2-3	.	TGTGCCAGCAGCTTAAGGAGGGTGAGGGCAGATACGCAGTATTTT	CASSLRRVRADTQYF
.	TRBV28	12	TRBJ1-2	.	TGTGCCAGCAGTTCTAATGTGGATGGCTACACCTTC	CASSSNVDGYTF
.	TRBV11-1	14	TRBJ2-7	.	TGTGCCAGCAGCTTATTGGGACTGGCCTACGAGCAGTACTTC	CASSLLGLAYEQYF
.	TRBV19	15	TRBJ1-1	TRBD1	TGTGCCAGTAGTTCACGGACAGGGGGGAACACTGAAGCTTTCTTT	CASSSRTGGNTEAFF
.	TRBV30	14	TRBJ2-7	TRBD2	TGTGCCTGGAATCTAGCGGGAGCGCCCTACGAGCAGTACTTC	CAWNLAGAPYEQYF
.	TRBV27	15	TRBJ2-1	TRBD2	TGTGCCAGCAGTTTAGGTCTAGCGGGGCACAATGAGCAGTTCTTC	CASSLGLAGHNEQFF
.	TRBV19	15	TRBJ2-7	.	TGTGCCAGTAGTATAGGGCCTAGCGAGGGCTACGAGCAGTACTTC	CASSIGPSEGYEQYF
.	TRBV7-9	17	TRBJ1-4	TRBD1	TGTGCCAGCAGCTTACTTGGCAGGGGGCGACCTAATGAAAAACTGTTTTTT	CASSLLGRGRPNEKLFF
once	TRBV6-5	14	TRBJ2-7	TRBD1	TGTGCCAGCAGTCGGGACAGCCGAGGGTACGAGCAGTACTTC	CASSRDSRGYEQYF
.	TRBV6-4	17	TRBJ2-2	.	TGTGCCAGCAGACTATTACGACTCCATTCGAACACCGGGGAGCTGTTTTTT	CASRLLRLHSNTGELFF
.	TRBV28	14	TRBJ2-7	TRBD2	TGTGCCAGCTCCCCGGGACTAGCGTCCTACGAGCAGTACTTC	CASSPGLASYEQYF
.	TRBV24-1	13	TRBJ2-7	TRBD2	TGTGCCACCAGTGACGGCGGGAGTGCTGAGCAGTACTTC	CATSDGGSAEQYF
.	TRBV3-1/TRBV3-2	17	TRBJ2-1	TRBD2	TGTGCCAGCAGCCAACAACGTCTAGCGGGAGGGCCCTATGAGCAGTTCTTC	CASSQQRLAGGPYEQFF
.	TRBV7-8	16	TRBJ2-3	TRBD2	TGTGCCAGCAGCTTAGGGGCGGGGGTATACACAGATACGCAGTATTTT	CASSLGAGVYTDTQYF
.	TRBV11-2	16	TRBJ2-1	.	TGTGCCAGCAGCTTCAGGGGGGATAAATCCTACAATGAGCAGTTCTTC	CASSFRGDKSYNEQFF
.	TRBV27	15	TRBJ2-7	TRBD2	TGTGCCCGAACTTCCGGGACTAGCGGTCCCTACGAGCAGTACTTC	CARTSGTSGPYEQYF
.	TRBV3-1/TRBV3-2	13	TRBJ2-3	.	TGTGCCAGCAGCCAAGACGGGGGAGATACGCAGTATTTT	CASSQDGGDTQYF
once	TRBV15	14	TRBJ2-7	.	TGTGCCACCAGCAGAGCGCAGCTAGGTTCCGAGCAGTACTTC	CATSRAQLGSEQYF
.	TRBV7-3	16	TRBJ2-6	.	TGTGCCAGCAGCTTAACGACACTCTCTGGGGCCAACGTCCTGACTTTC	CASSLTTLSGANVLTF
.	TRBV7-9	13	TRBJ1-3	.	TGTGCCAGCAGACAGGGCTCTGGAAACACCATATATTTT	CASRQGSGNTIYF
once	TRBV28	15	TRBJ1-1	TRBD1	TGTGCCAGCAGCCCCCGGACAGGGAGGAATACTGAAGCTTTCTTT	CASSPRTGRNTEAFF
.	TRBV28	16	TRBJ2-1	.	TGTGCCAGCAGCTTACGGCTAGCCGGAATCTACAATGAGCAGTTCTTC	CASSLRLAGIYNEQFF
.	TRBV14	17	TRBJ2-1	TRBD2	TGTGCCAGCAGCCAAGTCGGGACTAGCGTAGCCTACAATGAGCAGTTCTTC	CASSQVGTSVAYNEQFF
.	TRBV27	14	TRBJ2-7	TRBD2	TGTGCCAGCAGACTTAGCGGGGGCCCATACGAGCAGTACTTC	CASRLSGGPYEQYF
.	TRBV30	17	TRBJ2-2	TRBD2	TGTGCCTGGGTCATGGGAGGACTAGCGGGAGTAGCCGGGGAGCTGTTTTTT	CAWVMGGLAGVAGELFF
.	TRBV27	13	TRBJ2-7	.	TGTGCCAGCAGTTTGGGCCTCAACTACGAGCAGTACTTC	CASSLGLNYEQYF
.	TRBV28	15	TRBJ2-5	.	TGTGCCAGCAGTTTGTCACGGGGTCCCCAAGAGGACCAGTACTTC	CASSLSRGPQEDQYF
.	TRBV2	16	TRBJ1-5	TRBD1	TGTGCCAGCGGGGGACAGGGGATTAGGGGCAATCAGCCCCAGCATTTT	CASGGQGIRGNQPQHF
.	TRBV19	18	TRBJ2-2	TRBD2	TGTGCCAGTAGTTGGGCACTAGCGGGAGACCCAAACACCGGGGAGCTGTTTTTT	CASSWALAGDPNTGELFF
.	TRBV5-6	15	TRBJ1-5	.	TGTGCCAGCAGCTTTTCCCCGGGAGGCAATCAGCCCCAGCATTTT	CASSFSPGGNQPQHF